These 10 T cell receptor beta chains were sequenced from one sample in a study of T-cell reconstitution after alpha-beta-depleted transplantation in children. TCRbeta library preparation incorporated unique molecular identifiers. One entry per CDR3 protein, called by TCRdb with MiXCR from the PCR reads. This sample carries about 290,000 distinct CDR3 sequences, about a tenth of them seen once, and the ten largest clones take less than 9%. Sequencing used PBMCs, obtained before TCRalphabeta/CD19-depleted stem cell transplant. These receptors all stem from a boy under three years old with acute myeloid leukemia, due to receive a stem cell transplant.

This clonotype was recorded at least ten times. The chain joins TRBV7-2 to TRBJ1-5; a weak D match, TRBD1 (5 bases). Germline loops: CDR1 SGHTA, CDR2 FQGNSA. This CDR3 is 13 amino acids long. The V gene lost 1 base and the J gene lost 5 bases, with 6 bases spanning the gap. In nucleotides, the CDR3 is TGTGCCAGCAGCTTAGTAGGGGATCAGCCCCAGCATTTT. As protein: CASSLVGDQPQHF.

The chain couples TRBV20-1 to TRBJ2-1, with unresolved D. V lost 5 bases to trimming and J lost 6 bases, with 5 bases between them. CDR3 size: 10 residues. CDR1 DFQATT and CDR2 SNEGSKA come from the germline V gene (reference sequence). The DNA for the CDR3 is TGCAGTGCTGTAGCCAATGAGCAGTTCTTC. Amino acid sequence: CSAVANEQFF.

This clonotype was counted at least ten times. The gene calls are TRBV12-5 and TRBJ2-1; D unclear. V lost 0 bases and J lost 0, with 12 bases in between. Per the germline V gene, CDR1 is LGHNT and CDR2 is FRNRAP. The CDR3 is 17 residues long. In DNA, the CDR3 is TGTGCTAGTGGTTTGGTCACGGGCCCAAGCTCCTACAATGAGCAGTTCTTC. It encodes CASGLVTGPSSYNEQFF.

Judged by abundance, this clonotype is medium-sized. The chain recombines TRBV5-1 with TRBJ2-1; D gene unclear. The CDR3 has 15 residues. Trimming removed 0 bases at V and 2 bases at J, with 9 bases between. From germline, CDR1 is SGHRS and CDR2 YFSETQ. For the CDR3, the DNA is TGCGCCAGCAGCTTGGGGGGTTCACCCTACAATGAGCAGTTCTTC. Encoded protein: CASSLGGSPYNEQFF.

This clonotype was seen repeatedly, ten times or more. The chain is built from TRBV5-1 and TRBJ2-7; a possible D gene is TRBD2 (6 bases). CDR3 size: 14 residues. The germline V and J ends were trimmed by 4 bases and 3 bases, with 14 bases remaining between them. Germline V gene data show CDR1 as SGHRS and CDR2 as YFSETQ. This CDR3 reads CASSPPEGGYEQYF. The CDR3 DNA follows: TGCGCCAGCAGCCCGCCAGAGGGAGGCTACGAGCAGTACTTC. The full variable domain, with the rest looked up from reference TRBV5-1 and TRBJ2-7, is KAGVTQTPRYLIKTRGQQVTLSCSPISGHRSVSWYQQTPGQGLQFLFEYFSETQRNKGNFPGRFSGRQFSNSRSEMNVSTLELGDSALYLCASSPPEGGYEQYFGPGTRLTVT.

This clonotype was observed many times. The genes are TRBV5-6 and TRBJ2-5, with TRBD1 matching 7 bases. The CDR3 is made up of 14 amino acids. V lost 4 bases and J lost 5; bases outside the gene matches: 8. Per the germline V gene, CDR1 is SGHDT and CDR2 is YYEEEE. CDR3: CASSLLSGGETQYF. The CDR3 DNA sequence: TGTGCCAGCAGCCTGTTATCAGGGGGTGAGACCCAGTACTTC.

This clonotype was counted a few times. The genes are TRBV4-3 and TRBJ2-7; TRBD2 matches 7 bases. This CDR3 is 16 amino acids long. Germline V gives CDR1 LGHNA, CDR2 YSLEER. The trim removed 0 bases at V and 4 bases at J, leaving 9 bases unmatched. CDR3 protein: CASSQDHTSAAYEQYF. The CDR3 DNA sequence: TGCGCCAGCAGCCAAGATCACACTAGCGCGGCGTACGAGCAGTACTTC.

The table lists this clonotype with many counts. This chain's CDR3 is CASSQVTTARLYGYTF. As DNA, the CDR3 is TGCGCCAGCAGCCAAGTTACGACAGCTAGACTTTATGGCTACACCTTC. The gene calls are TRBV4-3 and TRBJ1-2; maybe TRBD1 (5 bases). The V end lost 1 base, the J end lost 5 bases, and 17 bases lay between the germline ends. The germline V gene has CDR1 LGHNA and CDR2 YSLEER. CDR3 length: 16 residues.

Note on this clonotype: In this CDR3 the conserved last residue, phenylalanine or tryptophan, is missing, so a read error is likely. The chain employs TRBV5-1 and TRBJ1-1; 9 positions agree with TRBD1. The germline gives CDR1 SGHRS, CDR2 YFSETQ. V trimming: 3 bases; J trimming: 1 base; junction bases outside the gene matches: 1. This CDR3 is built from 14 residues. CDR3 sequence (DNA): TGCGCCAGCAGCTCGACAGGGGGGAACACTGAAGCTTTCCTT. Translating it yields CASSSTGGNTEAFL.

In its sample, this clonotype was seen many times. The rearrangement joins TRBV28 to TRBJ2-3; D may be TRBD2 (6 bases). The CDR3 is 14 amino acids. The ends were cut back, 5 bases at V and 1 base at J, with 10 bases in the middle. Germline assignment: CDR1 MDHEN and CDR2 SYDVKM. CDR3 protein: CASSPKRGTDTQYF. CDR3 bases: TGTGCCAGCAGTCCCAAGCGGGGCACAGATACGCAGTATTTT.